The entry below gives a single T cell receptor beta chain sequence along with its context. Its specificity is not known. Repertoires were generated with immunoSEQ multiplex PCR, while TCRdb's copy carries only in-frame clones and drops some. The repertoire holds under 65,000 clones, with about 88% as singletons. Germline CDR1 is SGHVS and CDR2 is FQNEAQ. V lost 5 bases to trimming and J lost 3 bases; unmatched junction nucleotides: 6. CDR3 length: 14 residues. The source of the sample is a study of OX40 agonist ivuxolimab in advanced cancers. Overall study: Patients were infused with ivuxolimab every 2 weeks at 0.01 to 10 mg/kg. At approximately 80% male, the cohort had a mean age of 60 years, ranging from about 23 to 79. Eligibility admitted prior anti-PD-1, anti-PD-L1 or anti-CTLA-4 therapy; around 42% had some.

Study results and caveats: Among the lowest peripheral clonal expansion occurred in 0.1-3.0 mg/kg partial responders.

The receptor was derived from an adult with an advanced solid tumor such as melanoma, head and neck, liver or kidney cancer. The chain employs TRBV7-8 and TRBJ2-7, with 8 nucleotides matching TRBD1. Material: CD4+ or CD8+ T cells sorted from blood, obtained in a trial of the OX40 agonist ivuxolimab. The CDR3 spells CASSLTGEDYEQYF. In DNA form, the CDR3 reads TGTGCCAGCAGCCTGACAGGGGAGGACTACGAGCAGTACTTC.